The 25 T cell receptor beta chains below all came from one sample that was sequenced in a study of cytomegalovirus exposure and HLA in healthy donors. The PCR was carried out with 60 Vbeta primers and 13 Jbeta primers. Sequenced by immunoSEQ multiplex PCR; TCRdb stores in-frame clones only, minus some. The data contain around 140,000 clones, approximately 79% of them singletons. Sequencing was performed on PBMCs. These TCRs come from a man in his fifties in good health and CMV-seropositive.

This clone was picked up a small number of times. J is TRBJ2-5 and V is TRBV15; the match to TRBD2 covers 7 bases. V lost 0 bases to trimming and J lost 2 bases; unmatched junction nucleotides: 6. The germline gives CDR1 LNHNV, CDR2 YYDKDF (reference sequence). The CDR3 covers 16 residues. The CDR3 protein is CATSRDLPSGQETQYF. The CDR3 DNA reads TGTGCCACCAGCAGAGATCTGCCTAGCGGACAAGAGACCCAGTACTTC.

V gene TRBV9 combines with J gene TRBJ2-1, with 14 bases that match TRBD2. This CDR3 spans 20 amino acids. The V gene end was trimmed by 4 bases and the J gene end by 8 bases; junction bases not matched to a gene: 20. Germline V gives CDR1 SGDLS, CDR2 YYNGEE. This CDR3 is CASSTGTGTSGSGIGDEQFF. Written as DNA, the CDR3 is TGTGCCAGCAGCACCGGAACCGGGACTAGCGGGAGTGGAATTGGGGATGAGCAGTTCTTC.

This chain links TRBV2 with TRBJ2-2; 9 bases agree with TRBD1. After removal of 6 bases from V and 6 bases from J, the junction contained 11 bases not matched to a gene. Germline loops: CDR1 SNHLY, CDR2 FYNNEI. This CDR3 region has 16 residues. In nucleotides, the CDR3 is TGTGCCAGCAGACTCAAAGACAGGGGGGGATCCGGGGAGCTGTTTTTT. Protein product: CASRLKDRGGSGELFF.

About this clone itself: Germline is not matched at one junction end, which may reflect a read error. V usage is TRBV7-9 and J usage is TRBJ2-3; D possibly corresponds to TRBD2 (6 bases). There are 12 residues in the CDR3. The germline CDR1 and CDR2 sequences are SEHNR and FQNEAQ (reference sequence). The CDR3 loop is CSSGGGTDTQYF. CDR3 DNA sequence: TGTTCCAGCGGAGGAGGGACAGATACGCAGTATTTT.

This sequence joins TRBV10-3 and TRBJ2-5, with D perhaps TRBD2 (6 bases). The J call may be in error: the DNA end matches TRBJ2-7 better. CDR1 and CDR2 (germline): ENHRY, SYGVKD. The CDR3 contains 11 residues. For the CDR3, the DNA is TGTGCCGTCGGGGGTGGCTACGAGCAGTACTTC. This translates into CAVGGGYEQYF.

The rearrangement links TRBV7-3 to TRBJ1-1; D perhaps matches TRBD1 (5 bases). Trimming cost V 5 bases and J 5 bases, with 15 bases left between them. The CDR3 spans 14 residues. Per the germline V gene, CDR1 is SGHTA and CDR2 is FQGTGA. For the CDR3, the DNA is TGTGCCAGCAGCCTAAACCCGCAGGGAACTGAAGCTTTCTTT. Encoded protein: CASSLNPQGTEAFF.

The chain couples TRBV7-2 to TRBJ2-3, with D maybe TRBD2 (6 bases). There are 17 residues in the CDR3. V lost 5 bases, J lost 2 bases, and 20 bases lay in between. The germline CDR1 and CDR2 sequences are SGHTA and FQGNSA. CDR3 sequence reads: CASSRRSGRGYTDTQYF. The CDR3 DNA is TGTGCCAGCAGCCGCCGGTCAGGTCGGGGGTACACAGATACGCAGTATTTT. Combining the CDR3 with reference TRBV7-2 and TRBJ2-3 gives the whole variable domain GAGVSQSPSNKVTEKGKDVELRCDPISGHTALYWYRQSLGQGLEFLIYFQGNSAPDKSGLPSDRFSAERTGGSVSTLTIQRTQQEDSAVYLCASSRRSGRGYTDTQYFGPGTRLTVL.

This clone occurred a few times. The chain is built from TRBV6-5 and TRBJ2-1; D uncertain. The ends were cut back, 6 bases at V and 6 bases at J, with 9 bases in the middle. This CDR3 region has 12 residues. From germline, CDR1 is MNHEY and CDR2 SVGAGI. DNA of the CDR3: TGTGCCAGCAGGGAGAGTGGCAATGAGCAGTTCTTC. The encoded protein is CASRESGNEQFF.

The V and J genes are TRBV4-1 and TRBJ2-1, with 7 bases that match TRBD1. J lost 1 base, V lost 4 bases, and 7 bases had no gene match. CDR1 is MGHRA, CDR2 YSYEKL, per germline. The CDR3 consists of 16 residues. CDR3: CASSRIGGGSYNEQFF. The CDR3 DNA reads TGCGCCAGCAGCCGCATAGGGGGCGGTTCCTACAATGAGCAGTTCTTC.

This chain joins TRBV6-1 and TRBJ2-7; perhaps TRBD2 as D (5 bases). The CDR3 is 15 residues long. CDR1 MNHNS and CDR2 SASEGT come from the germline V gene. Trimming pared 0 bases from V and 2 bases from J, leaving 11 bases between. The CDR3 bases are TGTGCCAGCAGTGAAGCGCGGAGGATAGCCTACGAGCAGTACTTC. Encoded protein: CASSEARRIAYEQYF.

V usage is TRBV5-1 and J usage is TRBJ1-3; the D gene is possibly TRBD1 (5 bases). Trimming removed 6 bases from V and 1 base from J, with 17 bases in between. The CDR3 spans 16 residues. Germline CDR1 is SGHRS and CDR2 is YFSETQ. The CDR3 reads CASTSLPGQSGNTIYF. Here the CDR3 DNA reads TGCGCCAGCACGAGCTTGCCCGGACAATCTGGAAACACCATATATTTT.

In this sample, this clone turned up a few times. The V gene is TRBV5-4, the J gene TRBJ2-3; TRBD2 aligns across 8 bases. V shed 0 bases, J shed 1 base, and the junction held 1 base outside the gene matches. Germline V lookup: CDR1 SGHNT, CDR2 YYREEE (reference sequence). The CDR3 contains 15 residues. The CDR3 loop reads CASSLGRGGTDTQYF. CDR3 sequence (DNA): TGTGCCAGCAGCTTGGGGCGGGGGGGCACAGATACGCAGTATTTT.

In nucleotides, the CDR3 is TGTGCCAGTAGTGTCGGACAGGGAAGGGTGGCTGAAGCTTTCTTT. It translates to CASSVGQGRVAEAFF. The chain couples TRBV19 to TRBJ1-1; 8 bases fit TRBD1. V lost 5 bases and J lost 6; bases outside the gene matches: 11. CDR1 and CDR2 from the germline V gene are LNHDA and SQIVND (reference sequence). The CDR3 length is 15 residues.

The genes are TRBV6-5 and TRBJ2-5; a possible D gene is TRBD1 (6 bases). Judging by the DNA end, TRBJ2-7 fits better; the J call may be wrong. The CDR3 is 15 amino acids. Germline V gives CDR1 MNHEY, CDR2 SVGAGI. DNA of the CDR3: TGTGCCAGCAGACTGAACAGGGATCCCACCTACGAGCAGTACTTC. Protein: CASRLNRDPTYEQYF.

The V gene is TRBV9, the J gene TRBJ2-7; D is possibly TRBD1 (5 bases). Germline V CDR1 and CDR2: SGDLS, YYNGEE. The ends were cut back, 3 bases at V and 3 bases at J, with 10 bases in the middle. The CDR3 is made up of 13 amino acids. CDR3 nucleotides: TGTGCCAGCAGCGAGGACACGCTCTACGAGCAGTACTTC. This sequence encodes CASSEDTLYEQYF.

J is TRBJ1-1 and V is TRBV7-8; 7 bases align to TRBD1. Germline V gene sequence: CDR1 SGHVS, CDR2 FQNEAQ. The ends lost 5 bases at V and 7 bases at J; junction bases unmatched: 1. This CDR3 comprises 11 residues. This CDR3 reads CASSGDSEAFF. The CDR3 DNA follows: TGTGCCAGCAGCGGGGACAGTGAAGCTTTCTTT.

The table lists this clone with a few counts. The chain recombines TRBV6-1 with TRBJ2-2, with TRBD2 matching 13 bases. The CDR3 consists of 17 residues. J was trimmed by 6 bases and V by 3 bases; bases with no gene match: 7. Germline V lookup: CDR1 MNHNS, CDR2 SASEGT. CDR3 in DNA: TGTGCCAGCAGTGACCAACTAGCGGGGGGGCCCGCCGGGGAGCTGTTTTTT. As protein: CASSDQLAGGPAGELFF.

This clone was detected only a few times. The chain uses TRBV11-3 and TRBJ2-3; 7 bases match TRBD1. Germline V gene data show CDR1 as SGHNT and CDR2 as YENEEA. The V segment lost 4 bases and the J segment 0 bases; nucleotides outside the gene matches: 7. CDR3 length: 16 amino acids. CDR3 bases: TGTGCCAGCAGCTACCGGACAGGAACTAGCACAGATACGCAGTATTTT. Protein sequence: CASSYRTGTSTDTQYF.

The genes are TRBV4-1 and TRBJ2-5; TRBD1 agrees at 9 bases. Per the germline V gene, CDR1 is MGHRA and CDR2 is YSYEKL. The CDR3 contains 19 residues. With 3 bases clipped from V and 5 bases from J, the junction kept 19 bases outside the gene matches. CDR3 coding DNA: TGCGCCAGCAGCCATGACGGAACCGGGACAGGGAAAAGAGGGGAGACCCAGTACTTC. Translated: CASSHDGTGTGKRGETQYF.

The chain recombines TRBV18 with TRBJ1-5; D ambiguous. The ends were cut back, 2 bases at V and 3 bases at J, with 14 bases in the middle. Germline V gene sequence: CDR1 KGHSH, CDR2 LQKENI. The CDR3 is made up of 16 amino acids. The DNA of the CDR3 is TGTGCCAGCTCACCAGCCGTTAGCAGCAACAATCAGCCCCAGCATTTT. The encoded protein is CASSPAVSSNNQPQHF.

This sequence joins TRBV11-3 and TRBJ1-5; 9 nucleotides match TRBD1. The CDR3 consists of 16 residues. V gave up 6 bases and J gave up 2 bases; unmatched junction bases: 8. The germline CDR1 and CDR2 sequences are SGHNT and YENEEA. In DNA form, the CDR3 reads TGTGCCAGCAGAACACTCCGGGACAGGGGCAATCAGCCCCAGCATTTT. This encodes CASRTLRDRGNQPQHF.

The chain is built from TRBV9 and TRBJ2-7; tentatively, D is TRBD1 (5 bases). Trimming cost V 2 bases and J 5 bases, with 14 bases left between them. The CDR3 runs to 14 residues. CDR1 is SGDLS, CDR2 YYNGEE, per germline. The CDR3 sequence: CASSVGGWGNEQYF. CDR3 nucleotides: TGTGCCAGCAGCGTGGGCGGTTGGGGCAACGAGCAGTACTTC.

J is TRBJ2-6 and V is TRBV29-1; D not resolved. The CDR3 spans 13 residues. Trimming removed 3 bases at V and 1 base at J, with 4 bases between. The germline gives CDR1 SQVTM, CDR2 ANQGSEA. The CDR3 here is CSVEESGANVLTF. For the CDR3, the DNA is TGCAGCGTTGAGGAGTCTGGGGCCAACGTCCTGACTTTC. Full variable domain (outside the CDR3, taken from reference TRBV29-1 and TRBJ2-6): SAVISQKPSRDICQRGTSLTIQCQVDSQVTMMFWYRQQPGQSLTLIATANQGSEATYESGFVIDKFPISRPNLTFSTLTVSNMSPEDSSIYLCSVEESGANVLTFGAGSRLTVL.

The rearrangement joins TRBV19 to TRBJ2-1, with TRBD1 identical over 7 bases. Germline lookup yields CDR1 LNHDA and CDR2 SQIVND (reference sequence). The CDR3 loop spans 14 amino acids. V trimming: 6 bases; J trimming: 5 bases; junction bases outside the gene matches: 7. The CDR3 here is CASRDRTFDNEQFF. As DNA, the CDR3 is TGTGCCAGTAGGGACAGGACGTTCGACAATGAGCAGTTCTTC.

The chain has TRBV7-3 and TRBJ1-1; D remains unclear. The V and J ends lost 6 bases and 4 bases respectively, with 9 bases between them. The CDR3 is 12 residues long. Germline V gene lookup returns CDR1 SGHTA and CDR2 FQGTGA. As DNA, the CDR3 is TGTGCCAGCAGTCGGGGTGTCACTGAAGCTTTCTTT. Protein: CASSRGVTEAFF.